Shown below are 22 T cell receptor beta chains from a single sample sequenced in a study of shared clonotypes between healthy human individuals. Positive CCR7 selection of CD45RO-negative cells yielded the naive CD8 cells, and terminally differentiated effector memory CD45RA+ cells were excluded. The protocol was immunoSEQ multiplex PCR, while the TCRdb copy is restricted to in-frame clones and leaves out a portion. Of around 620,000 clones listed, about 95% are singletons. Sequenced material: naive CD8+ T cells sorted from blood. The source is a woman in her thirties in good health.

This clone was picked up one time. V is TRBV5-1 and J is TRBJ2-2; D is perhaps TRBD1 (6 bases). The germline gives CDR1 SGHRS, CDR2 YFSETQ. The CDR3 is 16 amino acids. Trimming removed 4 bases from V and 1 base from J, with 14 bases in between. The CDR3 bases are TGCGCCAGCAGCCCCCCCACAGGGTGGAACACCGGGGAGCTGTTTTTT. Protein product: CASSPPTGWNTGELFF.

The CDR3 is CASSFSTSGDLYNEQFF. The CDR3 DNA sequence: TGTGCCAGCAGTTTTTCAACTAGCGGAGACCTTTACAATGAGCAGTTCTTC. This chain links TRBV27 with TRBJ2-1; 8 bases agree with TRBD2. In germline, CDR1 is MNHEY, CDR2 SMNVEV (reference sequence). The CDR3 runs 17 residues. With 3 bases clipped from V and 4 bases from J, the junction kept 11 bases outside the gene matches.

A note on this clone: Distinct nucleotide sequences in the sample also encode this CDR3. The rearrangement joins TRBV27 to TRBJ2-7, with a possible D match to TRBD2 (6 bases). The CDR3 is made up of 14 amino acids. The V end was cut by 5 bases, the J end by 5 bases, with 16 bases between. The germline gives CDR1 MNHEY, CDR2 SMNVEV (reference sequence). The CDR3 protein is CASSPGLASNEQYF. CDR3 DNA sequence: TGTGCCAGCAGTCCTGGGCTAGCGAGCAACGAGCAGTACTTC.

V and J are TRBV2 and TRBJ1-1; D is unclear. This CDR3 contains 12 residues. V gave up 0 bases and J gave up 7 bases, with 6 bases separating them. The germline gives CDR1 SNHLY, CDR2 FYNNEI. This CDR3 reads CASSEASSEAFF. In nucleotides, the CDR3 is TGTGCCAGCAGTGAAGCGAGCAGTGAAGCTTTCTTT. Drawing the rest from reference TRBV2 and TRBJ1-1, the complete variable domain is EPEVTQTPSHQVTQMGQEVILRCVPISNHLYFYWYRQILGQKVEFLVSFYNNEISEKSEIFDDQFSVERPDGSNFTLKIRSTKLEDSAMYFCASSEASSEAFFGQGTRLTVV.

CDR3 residues: CASSEGRENYEQYF. CDR3 in DNA: TGCGCCAGCAGTGAGGGGCGGGAGAACTACGAGCAGTACTTC. The V gene is TRBV10-1, the J gene TRBJ2-7; 7 bases agree with TRBD2. Trimming cost V 2 bases and J 3 bases; bases outside gene matches: 4. There are 14 residues in the CDR3. In germline, CDR1 is WNHNN, CDR2 SYGVQD (reference sequence).

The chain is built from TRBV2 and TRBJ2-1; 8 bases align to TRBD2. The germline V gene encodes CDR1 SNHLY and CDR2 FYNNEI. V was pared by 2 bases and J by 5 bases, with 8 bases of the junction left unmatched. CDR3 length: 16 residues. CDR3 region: CASSEWSQREHNEQFF. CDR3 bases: TGTGCCAGCAGTGAATGGTCCCAGCGGGAGCACAATGAGCAGTTCTTC.

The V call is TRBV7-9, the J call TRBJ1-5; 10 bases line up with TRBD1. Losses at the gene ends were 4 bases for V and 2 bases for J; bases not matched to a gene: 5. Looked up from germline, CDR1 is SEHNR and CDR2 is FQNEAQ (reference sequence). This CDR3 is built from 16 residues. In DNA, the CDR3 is TGTGCCAGCAGCTCGACAGGGGGCAATGGCAATCAGCCCCAGCATTTT. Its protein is CASSSTGGNGNQPQHF. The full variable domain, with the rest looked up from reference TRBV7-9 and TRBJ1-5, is DTGVSQNPRHKITKRGQNVTFRCDPISEHNRLYWYRQTLGQGPEFLTYFQNEAQLEKSRLLSDRFSAERPKGSFSTLEIQRTEQGDSAMYLCASSSTGGNGNQPQHFGDGTRLSIL.

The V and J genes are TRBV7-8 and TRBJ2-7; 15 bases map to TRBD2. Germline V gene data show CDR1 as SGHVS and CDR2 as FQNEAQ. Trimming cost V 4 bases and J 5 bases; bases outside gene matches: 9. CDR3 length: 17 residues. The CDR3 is CASSSGLAGGPLDEQYF. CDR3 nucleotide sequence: TGTGCCAGCAGCTCCGGACTAGCGGGAGGGCCCTTAGACGAGCAGTACTTC.

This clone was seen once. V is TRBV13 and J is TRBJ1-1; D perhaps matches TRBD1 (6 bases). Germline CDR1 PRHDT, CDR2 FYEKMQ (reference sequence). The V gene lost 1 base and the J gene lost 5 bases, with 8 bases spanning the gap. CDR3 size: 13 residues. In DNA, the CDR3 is TGTGCCAGCAGCTTAGAAGGGGGAACTGAAGCTTTCTTT. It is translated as CASSLEGGTEAFF. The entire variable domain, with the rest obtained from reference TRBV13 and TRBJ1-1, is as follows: AAGVIQSPRHLIKEKRETATLKCYPIPRHDTVYWYQQGPGQDPQFLISFYEKMQSDKGSIPDRFSAQQFSDYHSELNMSSLELGDSALYFCASSLEGGTEAFFGQGTRLTVV.

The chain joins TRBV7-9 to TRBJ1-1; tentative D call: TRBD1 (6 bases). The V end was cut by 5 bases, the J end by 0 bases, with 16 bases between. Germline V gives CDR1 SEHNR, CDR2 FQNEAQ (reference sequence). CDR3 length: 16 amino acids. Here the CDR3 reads CASSIQTGVVNTEAFF. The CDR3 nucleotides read TGTGCCAGCAGCATCCAGACAGGTGTCGTGAACACTGAAGCTTTCTTT.

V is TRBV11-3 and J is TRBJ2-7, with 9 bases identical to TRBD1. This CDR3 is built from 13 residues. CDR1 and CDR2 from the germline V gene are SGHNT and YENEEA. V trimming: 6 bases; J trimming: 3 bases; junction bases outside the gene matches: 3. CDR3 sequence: CASSRDRDYEQYF. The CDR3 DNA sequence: TGTGCCAGCAGTCGGGACAGGGACTACGAGCAGTACTTC.

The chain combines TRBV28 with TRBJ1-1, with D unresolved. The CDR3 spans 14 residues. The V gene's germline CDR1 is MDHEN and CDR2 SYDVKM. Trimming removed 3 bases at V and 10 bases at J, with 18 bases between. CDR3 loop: CASSFGIQWLGAFF. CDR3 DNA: TGTGCCAGCAGTTTCGGCATACAGTGGCTCGGAGCTTTCTTT.

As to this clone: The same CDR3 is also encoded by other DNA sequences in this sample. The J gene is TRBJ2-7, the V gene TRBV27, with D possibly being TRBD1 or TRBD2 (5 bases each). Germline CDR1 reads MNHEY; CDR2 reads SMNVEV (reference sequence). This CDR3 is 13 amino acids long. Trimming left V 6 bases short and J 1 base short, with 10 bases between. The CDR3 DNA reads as TGTGCCAGCAGCCCAGGGAGTTCCTACGAGCAGTACTTC. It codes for CASSPGSSYEQYF.

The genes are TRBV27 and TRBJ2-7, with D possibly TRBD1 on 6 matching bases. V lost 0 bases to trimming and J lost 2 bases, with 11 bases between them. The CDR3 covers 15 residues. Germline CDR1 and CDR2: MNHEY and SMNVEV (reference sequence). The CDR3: CASSLSGGAPYEQYF. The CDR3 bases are TGTGCCAGCAGTTTATCTGGGGGCGCGCCCTACGAGCAGTACTTC.

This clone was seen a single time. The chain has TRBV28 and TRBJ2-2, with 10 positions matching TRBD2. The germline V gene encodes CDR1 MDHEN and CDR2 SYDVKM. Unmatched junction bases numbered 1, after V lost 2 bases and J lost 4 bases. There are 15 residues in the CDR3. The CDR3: CASSLRLAGTGELFF. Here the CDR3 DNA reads TGTGCCAGCAGTTTACGACTAGCGGGCACCGGGGAGCTGTTTTTT.

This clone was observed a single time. The CDR3 nucleotides read TGTGCCAGCAGTGTACAGGGGGCGCGGACTGAAGCTTTCTTT. This encodes CASSVQGARTEAFF. This chain connects TRBV27 to TRBJ1-1; 9 bases align to TRBD1. Looked up from germline, CDR1 is MNHEY and CDR2 is SMNVEV (reference sequence). Trimming took 5 bases from V and 5 from J; bases not matched to a gene: 6. The CDR3 extends over 14 amino acids.

In DNA form, the CDR3 reads TGTTTTTCAACGGACATCCAAGGGGACACTGAAGCTTTCTTT. It translates to CFSTDIQGDTEAFF. The rearrangement links TRBV6-1 to TRBJ1-1; tentative D call: TRBD1 (5 bases). Per the germline V gene, CDR1 is MNHNS and CDR2 is SASEGT. The CDR3 loop spans 14 amino acids.

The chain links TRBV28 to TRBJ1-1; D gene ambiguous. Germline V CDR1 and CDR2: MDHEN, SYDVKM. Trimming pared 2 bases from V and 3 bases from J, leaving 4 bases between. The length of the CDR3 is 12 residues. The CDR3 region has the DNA TGTGCCAGCAGTTTAGACCACACTGAAGCTTTCTTT. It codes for CASSLDHTEAFF. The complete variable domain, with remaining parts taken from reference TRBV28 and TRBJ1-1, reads DVKVTQSSRYLVKRTGEKVFLECVQDMDHENMFWYRQDPGLGLRLIYFSYDVKMKEKGDIPEGYSVSREKKERFSLILESASTNQTSMYLCASSLDHTEAFFGQGTRLTVV.

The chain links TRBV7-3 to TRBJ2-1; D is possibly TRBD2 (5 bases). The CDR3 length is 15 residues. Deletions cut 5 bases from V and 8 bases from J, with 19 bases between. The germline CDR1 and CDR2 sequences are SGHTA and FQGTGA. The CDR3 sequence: CASSLGVLRLDEQFF. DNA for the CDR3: TGTGCCAGCAGCCTCGGGGTCTTAAGGCTAGATGAGCAGTTCTTC.

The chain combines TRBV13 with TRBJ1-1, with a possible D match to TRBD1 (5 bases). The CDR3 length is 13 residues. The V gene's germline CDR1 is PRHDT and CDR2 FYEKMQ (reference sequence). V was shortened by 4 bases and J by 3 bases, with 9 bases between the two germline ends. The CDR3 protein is CASSWGRDTEAFF. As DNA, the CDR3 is TGTGCCAGCAGCTGGGGGAGGGACACTGAAGCTTTCTTT.

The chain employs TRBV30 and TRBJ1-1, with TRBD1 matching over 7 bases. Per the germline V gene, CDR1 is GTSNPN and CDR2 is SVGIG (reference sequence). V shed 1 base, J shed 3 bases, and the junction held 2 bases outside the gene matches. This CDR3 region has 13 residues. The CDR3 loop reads CAWSGTGDTEAFF. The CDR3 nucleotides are TGTGCCTGGAGTGGTACAGGGGACACTGAAGCTTTCTTT.

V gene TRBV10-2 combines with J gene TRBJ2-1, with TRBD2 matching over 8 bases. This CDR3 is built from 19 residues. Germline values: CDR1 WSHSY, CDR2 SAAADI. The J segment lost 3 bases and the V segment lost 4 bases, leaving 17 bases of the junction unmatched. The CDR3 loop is CASSGGTRMRSYSYNEQFF. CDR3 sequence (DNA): TGCGCCAGCAGTGGGGGGACTAGAATGAGGAGTTACAGCTACAATGAGCAGTTCTTC.